These 10 T cell receptor beta chains originate from one sample sequenced in a study of tumor-infiltrating lymphocytes in primary liver carcinoma. With approximately 470 ng total RNA as template and a constant-region primer, TCR beta cDNA was made. Modified slightly, ARM-PCR produced TCR beta libraries over three nested multiplex PCR rounds. A C-beta reverse primer was combined with TRBV1-TRBV30 forward primers in the first two PCR rounds, and each round had ten to eleven cycles. TCRdb analysed the multiplex PCR reads with MiXCR anew, one entry per CDR3 protein. The sample contains about 84,000 distinct CDR3 sequences, 72% of which appear only once. Taking about 19-32 mg of unsorted bulk tissue, the authors co-extracted RNA and DNA. Sequencing was carried out using liver tumor tissue from sampling region 1. The subset was: tumor region T1, superior pole. The receptor source for this set is a man in his forties with primary liver carcinoma and hepatitis B virus infection.

Here the CDR3 reads CSVEVRGASYEQYF. The CDR3 DNA is TGCAGCGTTGAAGTGAGAGGTGCCTCCTACGAGCAGTACTTC. The chain links TRBV29-1 to TRBJ2-7; no definite D call. There are 14 residues in the CDR3. The V gene's germline CDR1 is SQVTM and CDR2 ANQGSEA. V dropped 1 base and J dropped 0 bases, with 10 bases sitting between them.

Comment on this clonotype: The junction differs from germline at one of its ends, possibly a read error. J is TRBJ1-2 and V is TRBV10-3, with D unresolved. This CDR3 is 11 amino acids long. The germline CDR1 and CDR2 sequences are ENHRY and SYGVKD. CDR3 bases: TGTGCCGTCGAGGCGCCATATGGCTATACCTTC. It specifies CAVEAPYGYTF.

As regards this clonotype: Its ends do not fully match the called genes, so a read error is possible. This chain connects TRBV12-3 or TRBV12-4 to TRBJ2-3; TRBD2 agrees at 8 bases. This CDR3 region has 16 residues. The CDR3 bases are TGTACCAGCAGTTCCCTAAGCGGGAGCGTTACAGATACGCAGTATTTT. Translated: CTSSSLSGSVTDTQYF.

The rearrangement joins TRBV12-3 or TRBV12-4 to TRBJ2-7, with D perhaps matching TRBD1 (5 bases). This CDR3 has 13 amino acids. Between the trimmed V and J ends, which lost 6 bases and 1 base, there was a span of 10 bases. The CDR3 protein is CASRITGSYEQYF. The CDR3 DNA reads as TGTGCCAGCAGGATTACAGGTTCCTACGAGCAGTACTTC.

This clonotype has just a few counts. V usage is TRBV18 and J usage is TRBJ1-1; D uncertain. Germline CDR1 KGHSH, CDR2 LQKENI. The CDR3 sequence is 17 residues long. With 2 bases removed from V and 3 bases from J, the gap between germline ends came to 19 bases. CDR3 nucleotides: TGTGCCAGCTCACCAGAGTGGGGAAGAGCAGGTTACACTGAAGCTTTCTTT. Its translation: CASSPEWGRAGYTEAFF. Full variable domain (missing parts from reference TRBV18 and TRBJ1-1): NAGVMQNPRHLVRRRGQEARLRCSPMKGHSHVYWYRQLPEEGLKFMVYLQKENIIDESGMPKERFSAEFPKEGPSILRIQQVVRGDSAAYFCASSPEWGRAGYTEAFFGQGTRLTVV.

As regards this clonotype: Compared with germline, one end of the junction differs, possibly owing to a read error. The chain carries TRBV6-1 and TRBJ2-7; 10 nucleotides agree with TRBD2. The CDR3 is 14 amino acids. Looked up from germline, CDR1 is MNHNS and CDR2 is SASEGT. CDR3 sequence reads: CANGPGLAAYEQYF. The CDR3 coding sequence is TGTGCCAACGGTCCTGGACTAGCGGCCTACGAGCAGTATTTC.

The chain is built from TRBV6-5 and TRBJ2-7; D is ambiguous. The germline V gene has CDR1 MNHEY and CDR2 SVGAGI. The CDR3 loop spans 15 amino acids. Between the trimmed V and J ends, which lost 3 bases and 6 bases, there was a span of 18 bases. The CDR3 sequence is CASSYSFSLNGEQYF. In DNA, the CDR3 is TGTGCCAGCAGTTATTCCTTCAGCCTAAACGGCGAGCAGTACTTC.

Comment on this clonotype: Since no conserved phenylalanine or tryptophan closes the CDR3, a read error is the likely cause. This chain links TRBV6-2 or TRBV6-3 with TRBJ2-7; tentative D call: TRBD2 (5 bases). V lost 7 bases to trimming and J lost 6 bases, with 10 bases between them. The CDR3 is 11 residues long. Looked up from germline, CDR1 is MNHEY and CDR2 is SVGEGT. In nucleotides, the CDR3 is TGTGCCAGCACTCGGGGTCTCGAGCAGTACATC. This translates into CASTRGLEQYI.

A word on this clonotype: Since the CDR3 does not end with the conserved phenylalanine or tryptophan, this likely comes from a read error. The chain uses TRBV6-4 and TRBJ2-1; 7 nucleotides match TRBD2. Germline loops: CDR1 MRHNA, CDR2 SNTAGT. The ends lost 3 bases at V and 3 bases at J; junction bases unmatched: 5. The CDR3 totals 15 residues. The DNA for the CDR3 is TGTGCCAGCAGTGAATCTGGGGGGGGCTACAATGAGCAGTTCTTA. Translation gives CASSESGGGYNEQFL.

With regard to this clonotype: One end of the junction is discordant with germline, which a read error may explain. The chain has TRBV14 and TRBJ2-7; 7 bases are shared with TRBD1. Germline CDR1 SGHDN, CDR2 FVKESK. This CDR3 has 14 amino acids. The CDR3 nucleotides read TGTGCCGGCAGCTTCCGACAGGGAACCTACAAGCAGTACTTC. Translation gives CAGSFRQGTYKQYF.